This T cell receptor (beta chain) was profiled in a study of blood T cells in healthy people across ages. Study at large: Per two T cells, template switching captured roughly one barcoded beta molecule.

This CDR3 contains 15 residues. CDR1 is SEHNR and CDR2 is FQNEAQ in the germline V gene (reference sequence). Study-wide results and limits: TCR beta diversity per million T cells fell roughly linearly with age. A conclusive naive versus antigen-experienced comparison was prevented by the unsorted PBMCs.

PCR was performed a second time for about 7 to 12 cycles using a sample-barcoded 5' primer and a J-beta primer mix. All cDNA molecules were each tagged by a template-switch adaptor with 12 random nucleotides. In TCRdb, the 5' RACE reads were re-called with MiXCR into one record per CDR3 protein. The repertoire holds about 1,500,000 distinct CDR3 sequences, about 30% seen once, with approximately 7.7% in the top ten. This clonotype was picked up a small number of times. Its antigen is as yet unknown. One junction end does not reproduce the germline sequence, and a read error may be involved. The material sequenced was blood. The chain links TRBV7-9 to TRBJ1-2; D possibly corresponds to TRBD1 (6 bases). The receptor was isolated from a young woman in good health. For the CDR3, the DNA is TGTTCCAGCAGCCAGAGTGGAGGGGGAGGCTATGGCTACACCTTC. Amino acid sequence: CSSSQSGGGGYGYTF.